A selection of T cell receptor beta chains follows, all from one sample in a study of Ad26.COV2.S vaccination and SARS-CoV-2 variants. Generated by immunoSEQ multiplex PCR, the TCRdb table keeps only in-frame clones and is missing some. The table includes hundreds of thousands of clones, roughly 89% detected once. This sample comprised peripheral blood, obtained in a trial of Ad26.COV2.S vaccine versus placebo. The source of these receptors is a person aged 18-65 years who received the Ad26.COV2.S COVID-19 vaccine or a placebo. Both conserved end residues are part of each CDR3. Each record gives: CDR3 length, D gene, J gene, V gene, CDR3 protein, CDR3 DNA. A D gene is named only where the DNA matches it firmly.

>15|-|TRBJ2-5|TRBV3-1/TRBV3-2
CASSQESLGRETQYF
TGTGCCAGCAGCCAAGAGTCGTTGGGGAGGGAGACCCAGTACTTC
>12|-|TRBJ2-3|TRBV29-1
CSVEAPPRTQYF
TGCAGCGTTGAAGCGCCCCCCCGTACGCAGTATTTT
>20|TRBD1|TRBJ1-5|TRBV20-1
CSASRIRPGQAGGSNQPQHF
TGCAGTGCTAGTCGGATTCGACCCGGACAGGCCGGAGGTAGCAATCAGCCCCAGCATTTT
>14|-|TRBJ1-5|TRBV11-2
CASSLGQSNQPQHF
TGTGCCAGCAGCTTAGGTCAGAGCAATCAGCCCCAGCATTTT
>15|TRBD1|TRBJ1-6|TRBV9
CASSAADRGYSPLHF
TGTGCCAGCAGCGCTGCGGACAGGGGTTATTCACCCCTCCACTTT
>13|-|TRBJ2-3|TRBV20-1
CSASPSGTDTQYF
TGCAGTGCTAGTCCCAGCGGGACAGATACGCAGTATTTT
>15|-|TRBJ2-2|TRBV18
CASSPRGLSTGELFF
TGTGCCAGCTCACCACGAGGACTCTCCACCGGGGAGCTGTTTTTT
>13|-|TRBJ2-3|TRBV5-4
CASSLSATDTQYF
TGTGCCAGCAGCTTAAGCGCGACAGATACGCAGTATTTT
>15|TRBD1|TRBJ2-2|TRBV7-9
CASSLTGDNTGELFF
TGTGCCAGCAGCTTGACAGGGGATAACACCGGGGAGCTGTTTTTT
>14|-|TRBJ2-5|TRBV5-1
CASSLWGPGETQYF
TGCGCCAGCAGCTTGTGGGGGCCCGGGGAGACCCAGTACTTC
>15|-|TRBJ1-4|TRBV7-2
CASSIQTGLNEKLFF
TGTGCCAGCAGCATCCAGACAGGCCTTAATGAAAAACTGTTTTTT
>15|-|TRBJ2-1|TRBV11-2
CASSLVGQVAGEQFF
TGTGCCAGCAGCTTAGTCGGCCAGGTGGCGGGTGAGCAGTTCTTC
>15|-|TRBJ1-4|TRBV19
CASSVGQRINEKLFF
TGTGCCAGTAGTGTCGGACAGAGGATTAATGAAAAACTGTTTTTT
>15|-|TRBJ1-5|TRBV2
CASRIQQLGNQPQHF
TGTGCCAGCAGGATCCAGCAACTAGGCAATCAGCCCCAGCATTTT
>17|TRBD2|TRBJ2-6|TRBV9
CASSNFPGGAGANVLTF
TGTGCCAGCAGCAACTTCCCCGGGGGGGCTGGGGCCAACGTCCTGACTTTC
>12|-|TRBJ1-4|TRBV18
CASSPDHGKLFF
TGTGCCAGCTCACCGGATCATGGGAAACTGTTTTTT
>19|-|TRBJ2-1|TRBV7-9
CASSLGRDSSPIPYNEQFF
TGTGCCAGCAGCTTAGGACGGGACTCATCTCCCATCCCATACAATGAGCAGTTCTTC
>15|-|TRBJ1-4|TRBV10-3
CAISEFGGRNEKLFF
TGTGCCATCAGTGAGTTTGGGGGTCGGAATGAAAAACTGTTTTTT
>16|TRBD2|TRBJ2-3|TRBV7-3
CASSITGTSVRHTQYF
TGTGCCAGCAGCATCACCGGGACTAGTGTAAGGCATACGCAGTATTTT
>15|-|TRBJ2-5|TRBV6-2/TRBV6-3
CASSYSVGLLATQYF
TGTGCCAGCAGTTACTCGGTTGGGTTGTTAGCGACCCAGTACTTC
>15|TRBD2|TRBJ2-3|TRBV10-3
CAIRGGLADTDTQYF
TGTGCCATCAGGGGGGGACTAGCGGATACAGATACGCAGTATTTT